This TCR beta chain was sequenced during a study of blood T cell repertoires in COVID-19. Overall study: Material from acute and convalescent COVID-19 was sourced from the United States, Italy and Spain. Sample material is recorded as cDNA or gDNA derived from T cells, B-cell-depleted T cells, or PBMCs.

Under the authors' procedure: Scientists estimated how many nucleated cells there were by amplifying reference gene primers. The method was immunoSEQ multiplex PCR; TCRdb's version includes in-frame clones alone and lacks a portion of them. The DNA gave D and trimming, while V, J and clone size come from that table. The table includes about 39,000 clones, about nine tenths detected once. This clone was seen once. This CDR3 is 18 amino acids long. The ends lost 0 bases at V and 3 bases at J; junction bases unmatched: 8. The chain carries TRBV23-1 and TRBJ1-3, with TRBD1 matching over 10 bases. TRBV23-1 is filed as an ORF, its function uncertain. The clonotype comes from a man aged 50-59 years with active COVID-19. The specimen sequenced was peripheral blood. In DNA, the CDR3 is TGCGCCAGCAGTCAATCGGGCGACAGGGGGCTTAGTGGAAACACCATATATTTT. Translated, it gives CASSQSGDRGLSGNTIYF.